These 2 T cell receptor beta chains came from one sample sequenced in a study of T cell repertoires in cytomegalovirus infection. TCRdb re-analysed the reads in MiXCR, keeping a single row per CDR3 protein. The profile shows approximately 550,000 distinct CDR3 sequences, about 15% of them singletons. Sequenced: CD8+ T cells from PBMCs. These receptors came from a human donor in good health (CMV status not recorded). Some clones in this sample may be carry-over from other donors' samples.

This chain links TRBV14 with TRBJ1-1; no definite D call. V shed 4 bases and J shed 9 bases, with 18 bases lying between them. The germline V gene has CDR1 SGHDN and CDR2 FVKESK. CDR3 length: 14 residues. CDR3 protein: CASSPLQWPYQAFF. The CDR3 DNA reads as TGTGCCAGCAGCCCTTTACAATGGCCGTATCAAGCTTTCTTT.

The rearrangement uses TRBV28 and TRBJ2-7; D may be TRBD1 (5 bases). The CDR3 runs to 14 residues. CDR1 and CDR2 from the germline V gene are MDHEN and SYDVKM. V lost 3 bases and J lost 2, with 11 bases in between. DNA for the CDR3: TGTGCCAGCAGTTTCATAGACAGACCCTACGAGCAGTACTTC. It encodes CASSFIDRPYEQYF. Variable domain in full (rest from reference TRBV28 and TRBJ2-7): DVKVTQSSRYLVKRTGEKVFLECVQDMDHENMFWYRQDPGLGLRLIYFSYDVKMKEKGDIPEGYSVSREKKERFSLILESASTNQTSMYLCASSFIDRPYEQYFGPGTRLTVT.